The text below deals with one T cell receptor (beta chain). The target antigen is unknown. RNA transcripts were the template for amplifying TCR beta CDR3 regions. A set of HTBI primers served as the primers for a first-round RT-PCR of the TCR CDR3. TCRdb redid the calling of the multiplex PCR reads with MiXCR, one entry per CDR3 protein. The sample lists some 740,000 distinct CDR3 sequences; 14% were seen once. V dropped 6 bases and J dropped 2 bases, with 14 bases sitting between them. Germline assignment: CDR1 MNHNS and CDR2 SASEGT. This CDR3 contains 15 residues. This specimen comes from a study of T cells in Graves' hyperthyroidism and ophthalmopathy. The study, taken as a whole, reports: Median prediction lead before ophthalmopathy onset was around 6.9 months with the model.

Patients aged 18 to 65 had newly diagnosed hyperthyroidism of under 2 months' duration. The rearrangement uses TRBV6-1 and TRBJ2-1; D not resolved. The receptor's source is a woman under 30 with Graves' hyperthyroidism. Sequencing input: blood. In DNA, the CDR3 is TGTGCCAGCAGATCCAACCCACTCGCCTACAATGAGCAGTTCTTC. It is translated as CASRSNPLAYNEQFF.